The rows below give T cell receptor beta chains drawn from one sample of a study of B cell selection in AIRE deficiency. Method: immunoSEQ multiplex PCR; TCRdb's copy keeps in-frame clones and lacks some. The data contain approximately 24,000 clones, around 93% of them seen just once; the ten biggest clones take up 1.1%. The specimen sequenced was CD4+CD25+ Tregs sorted from PBMCs. The receptors derive from a human donor in good health. CDR3s include the opening cysteine and the closing phenylalanine or tryptophan. Clone size appears in some rows only: once, few, many, or a class for an expanded clone.

J gene	clone size	V gene	CDR3 protein
TRBJ1-4	NA	TRBV5-6	CASSSLDRHGKLFF
TRBJ2-7	once	TRBV15	CATSRRTGGAFYEQYF
TRBJ1-2	NA	TRBV25-1	CASSGTQGAGYGYTF
TRBJ1-1	NA	TRBV6-1	CATSLGHSTEAFF
TRBJ2-3	NA	TRBV29-1	CSVELDSQVADTQYF
TRBJ2-1	NA	TRBV20-1	CSAGGVDEQFF
TRBJ1-1	NA	TRBV7-9	CASSLLGGTEAFF
TRBJ2-7	NA	TRBV9	CASSVSSGNRAEQYF
TRBJ2-1	once	TRBV6-1	CASSEWRNSYNEQFF
TRBJ1-3	once	TRBV9	CASSPQRGGFGNTIYF
TRBJ2-3	NA	TRBV6-6	CASSLPSTDTQYF
TRBJ2-7	few	TRBV19	CASSAWRGLSYEQYF
TRBJ2-3	NA	TRBV7-2	CASSLARTDTQYF
TRBJ2-7	NA	TRBV18	CASSPTRGTYEQYF
TRBJ2-5	NA	TRBV20-1	CSATGWETQYF
TRBJ1-1	NA	TRBV7-9	CASSLGVTEAFF
TRBJ1-2	NA	TRBV19	CASRQQGAPYGYTF
TRBJ2-2	NA	TRBV6-1	CASTGPGIYTGELFF
TRBJ2-3	NA	TRBV5-4	CASSSSRTRNTDTQYF
TRBJ1-3	NA	TRBV19	CASSTNRVSGNTIYF
TRBJ2-1	once	TRBV5-1	CASSLGLFNEQFF
TRBJ2-3	NA	TRBV6-1	CASSGGTGLGTDTQYF
TRBJ2-7	NA	TRBV4-3	CASSPSWAGPYEQYF
TRBJ1-5	NA	TRBV27	CASSLAGGAQPQHF
TRBJ1-1	NA	TRBV29-1	CAGHSNTEAFF
TRBJ1-2	NA	TRBV10-3	CAIMTNYGYTF
TRBJ1-1	NA	TRBV2	CASSVLLLNTEAFF
TRBJ2-1	once	TRBV2	CASSGLAGGYNEQFF
TRBJ1-2	NA	TRBV7-2	CASSLAGVTGLSGYTF
TRBJ1-1	NA	TRBV6-1	CASRWTGMNTEAFF
TRBJ2-7	NA	TRBV11-2	CASSFGLAGDTPHEQYF
TRBJ1-2	NA	TRBV7-9	CASTHIRTTNYGYTF
TRBJ1-5	NA	TRBV9	CASSVGQGANQPQHF
TRBJ1-2	NA	TRBV9	CASSSGGGYTF
TRBJ2-1	NA	TRBV2	CASSPRGDEQFF
TRBJ2-2	NA	TRBV27	CASSFSRGGGYTGELFF
TRBJ2-5	NA	TRBV5-4	CASSPTLDRVAETQYF
TRBJ2-3	NA	TRBV18	CASLQGAPTDTQYF
TRBJ2-6	once	TRBV19	CASSMGRSSGANVLTF
TRBJ1-6	medium-sized	TRBV5-1	CASSFTGKNSPLHF
TRBJ1-3	NA	TRBV19	CASSVSGVAGNTIYF
TRBJ2-2	NA	TRBV11-2	CASSFVVQTAGELFF
TRBJ1-4	NA	TRBV19	CASSIDRRRTTTNEKLFF
TRBJ2-2	NA	TRBV11-3	CASSLGPGAGELFF
TRBJ1-1	NA	TRBV18	CASSPPYRVNTEAFF
TRBJ2-2	NA	TRBV11-2	CASKTSDTGELFF